This TCR beta chain was sequenced during a study of cytomegalovirus exposure and HLA in healthy donors. CDR3 length: 13 amino acids. Germline loops: CDR1 GTSNPN, CDR2 SVGIG (reference sequence). V was cut by 4 bases and J by 2 bases, with 10 bases left in between. Primers: 60 Vbeta forward and 13 Jbeta reverse. Here immunoSEQ multiplex PCR was the method, and the copy in TCRdb shows in-frame clones only, minus some. The table records about 120,000 clones, about 15% of them present only once. This clonotype was obtained from a female donor in good health and CMV-seropositive. Sequencing was done on a sample of PBMCs. This sequence joins TRBV30 and TRBJ2-3; no reliable D call. CDR3 in amino acids: CAWNVPSTDTQYF. The DNA of the CDR3 is TGTGCCTGGAATGTCCCTTCCACAGATACGCAGTATTTT.